The present TCR beta chain was sequenced within a study of blood T cell repertoires in COVID-19. Study-wide context: Acute and convalescent COVID-19 samples came from the United States, Italy and Spain.

Generated by immunoSEQ multiplex PCR, the TCRdb table keeps only in-frame clones and is missing some. This table holds around 300,000 clones, 75% to 90% found once. Per germline, CDR1 SGHNT and CDR2 YYREEE (reference sequence). Trimming at V came to 4 bases and at J to 4 bases, leaving 8 bases not matched to a gene. This CDR3 region has 15 residues. Specimen: peripheral blood. The chain recombines TRBV5-4 with TRBJ2-1, with 7 bases fitting TRBD2. The TCR comes from a woman between 25 and 40 years old with COVID-19, enrolled during active disease. CDR3: CASSPSSGTYNEQFF. The CDR3, as DNA: TGTGCCAGCAGCCCCTCTAGCGGAACTTACAATGAGCAGTTCTTC. The variable domain in full, completed from reference TRBV5-4 and TRBJ2-1, reads ETGVTQSPTHLIKTRGQQVTLRCSSQSGHNTVSWYQQALGQGPQFIFQYYREEENGRGNFPPRFSGLQFPNYSSELNVNALELDDSALYLCASSPSSGTYNEQFFGPGTRLTVL.